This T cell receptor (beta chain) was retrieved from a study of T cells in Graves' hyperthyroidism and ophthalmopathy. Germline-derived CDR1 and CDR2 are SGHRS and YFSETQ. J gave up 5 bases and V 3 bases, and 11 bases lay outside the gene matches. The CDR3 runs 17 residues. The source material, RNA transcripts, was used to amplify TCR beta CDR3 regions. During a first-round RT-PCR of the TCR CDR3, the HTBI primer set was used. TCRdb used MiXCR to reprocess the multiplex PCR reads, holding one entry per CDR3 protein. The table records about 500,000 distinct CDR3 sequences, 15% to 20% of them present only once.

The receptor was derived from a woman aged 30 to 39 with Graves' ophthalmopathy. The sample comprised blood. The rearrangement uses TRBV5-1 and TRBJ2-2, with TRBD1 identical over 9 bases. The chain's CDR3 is CASSSYHPGQGTGELFF. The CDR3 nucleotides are TGCGCCAGCAGCTCTTACCACCCGGGACAGGGTACCGGGGAGCTGTTTTTT.